The clone carrying this T cell receptor beta chain was recorded a few times. Its target is unknown. It was with a sample-barcoded 5' primer and a J-beta primer mix that a second PCR of about 6 to 12 cycles was run. Via MiXCR, TCRdb re-called the 5' RACE reads, giving one row per CDR3 protein. The sample includes 550,000 to 600,000 distinct CDR3 sequences, about 26% of them seen just once. This entry belongs to a study of blood T cells in healthy people across ages. This CDR3 has 12 amino acids. Germline V gene sequence: CDR1 SQVTM, CDR2 ANQGSEA. Deletions cut 6 bases from V and 5 bases from J, with 14 bases between. Whole-study results and caveats: Among long-lived donors, naive CD4+ cells were more numerous and diversity higher than in aged donors. Changes seen in expanded clonotypes were possibly confounded by donor CMV status left unknown.

The donors, all healthy, were Caucasians living in Russia, aged about 6 to 90. The authors isolated at least 6.5 million PBMCs per sample. The clonotype was recovered from a woman in her 70s in good health. The specimen sequenced was blood. The rearrangement joins TRBV29-1 to TRBJ2-7, with a possible D match to TRBD1 (8 bases). The CDR3 coding sequence is TGCAGCGTCCGACAGGGGAGGGACGAGCAGTACTTC. Translating gives CSVRQGRDEQYF.